The 19 T cell receptor beta chains given below trace back to one sample, sequenced in a study of T cells in Graves' hyperthyroidism and ophthalmopathy. Amplification yielded TCR beta CDR3 regions, with RNA transcripts as the source. With the HTBI primer set, the TCR CDR3 went through a first round of RT-PCR. TCRdb itself ran the multiplex PCR reads through MiXCR, one entry per CDR3 protein. The sample records about 270,000 distinct CDR3 sequences, less than 30% being singletons. The sample was blood. Receptors were obtained from a man aged 35-49 years with Graves' hyperthyroidism that later progressed to Graves' ophthalmopathy.

There are many counts of this clonotype. The V call is TRBV28, the J call TRBJ1-2, with 7 bases that match TRBD1. This CDR3 has 13 residues. J lost 2 bases, V lost 6 bases, and 3 bases had no gene match. Germline CDR1 is MDHEN and CDR2 is SYDVKM. CDR3 DNA sequence: TGTGCCAGCAGGGGGGGACAGAACTATGGCTACACCTTC. Translated: CASRGGQNYGYTF.

This chain joins TRBV6-5 and TRBJ2-5; D tentatively fits TRBD1 or TRBD2 (5 bases each). Germline assignment: CDR1 MNHEY and CDR2 SVGAGI. Trimming cost V 0 bases and J 3 bases, with 14 bases left between them. This CDR3 spans 16 amino acids. This CDR3 is CASSYSAGAVEETQYF. The CDR3 region has the DNA TGTGCCAGCAGTTACTCAGCCGGGGCGGTAGAAGAGACCCAGTACTTC.

This clonotype was observed at least ten times. This chain uses TRBV28 with TRBJ2-3, with 9 bases aligning to TRBD2. Per germline, CDR1 MDHEN and CDR2 SYDVKM. The length of the CDR3 is 16 residues. V lost 6 bases, J lost 5 bases, and 12 bases stayed unmatched. In nucleotides, the CDR3 is TGTGCCAGCAGGGACGGTAGCGGGAGAAGTATAGATACGCAGTATTTT. Translating it yields CASRDGSGRSIDTQYF.

This clonotype occurred many times. The chain couples TRBV2 to TRBJ1-5; 7 nucleotides agree with TRBD1. CDR3 length: 13 amino acids. CDR1 and CDR2 (germline): SNHLY, FYNNEI. V trimming: 7 bases; J trimming: 7 bases; junction bases outside the gene matches: 7. The CDR3 DNA is TGTGCCAGCAAGCCACAGGGGTGGCAGCCCCAGCATTTT. Protein: CASKPQGWQPQHF.

This clonotype was recorded only once. J is TRBJ2-1 and V is TRBV20-1, with 7 positions matching TRBD2. Per germline, CDR1 DFQATT and CDR2 SNEGSKA (reference sequence). CDR3 size: 16 residues. V lost 6 bases, J lost 6 bases, and 17 bases stayed unmatched. The CDR3 spells CSAPRPAGLLGNEQFF. CDR3 sequence (DNA): TGCAGTGCACCCAGGCCCGCGGGACTACTCGGCAATGAGCAGTTCTTC.

The chain carries TRBV6-5 and TRBJ1-1; D is perhaps TRBD1 (6 bases). This CDR3 is built from 15 residues. Germline CDR1 and CDR2: MNHEY and SVGAGI. Trimming took 0 bases from V and 0 from J, leaving 8 bases between them. The DNA of the CDR3 is TGTGCCAGCAGTTACTCGAGGGACATGAACACTGAAGCTTTCTTT. Translation gives CASSYSRDMNTEAFF.

This chain connects TRBV20-1 to TRBJ2-7; D gene ambiguous. The CDR3 is made up of 12 amino acids. Germline V gives CDR1 DFQATT, CDR2 SNEGSKA (reference sequence). The V and J ends lost 4 bases and 7 bases respectively, with 14 bases between them. The CDR3: CSAILPGVEQYF. CDR3 in DNA: TGCAGTGCTATTCTGCCAGGAGTTGAGCAGTACTTC.

This clonotype showed up just once. V is TRBV6-5 and J is TRBJ1-1; D gene ambiguous. This CDR3 spans 16 amino acids. The V gene's germline CDR1 is MNHEY and CDR2 SVGAGI. V lost 3 bases, J lost 0 bases, and 14 bases lay in between. In DNA form, the CDR3 reads TGTGCCAGCAGTTATGGACTCAGTAGATTGAACACTGAAGCTTTCTTT. Its translation: CASSYGLSRLNTEAFF.

This clonotype was seen many times. As DNA, the CDR3 is TGTGCCTGGAGTGTTCGGGGGGGCGTTGGCACTGAAGCTTTCTTT. Its protein product is CAWSVRGGVGTEAFF. V gene TRBV30 combines with J gene TRBJ1-1, with a possible D match to TRBD1 (6 bases). CDR1 is GTSNPN, CDR2 SVGIG, per germline (reference sequence). Trimming took off 0 bases at V and 4 bases at J, with 15 bases between the two ends. This CDR3 is 15 amino acids long.

This clonotype was counted ten times or more. The chain combines TRBV11-3 with TRBJ1-2; TRBD1 matches at 8 bases. V was pared by 4 bases and J by 6 bases, with 7 bases of the junction left unmatched. CDR3 length equals 14 residues. Germline values: CDR1 SGHNT, CDR2 YENEEA. The CDR3 DNA reads TGTGCCAGCAGCTCCCAGGGGGCGGAGGATGGCTACACCTTC. Translation gives CASSSQGAEDGYTF.

This chain links TRBV7-9 with TRBJ2-1; D ambiguous. Germline values: CDR1 SEHNR, CDR2 FQNEAQ (reference sequence). Trimming shortened V by 7 bases and J by 4 bases, and 11 bases separated the two germline ends. CDR3 length equals 13 residues. The CDR3 DNA follows: TGTGCCAGCAACTGGGGTTCGTACAATGAGCAGTTCTTC. Protein product: CASNWGSYNEQFF.

This clonotype was recorded many times. The chain combines TRBV7-9 with TRBJ2-7, with D perhaps matching TRBD1 or TRBD2 (5 bases each). Germline V gene data show CDR1 as SEHNR and CDR2 as FQNEAQ (reference sequence). The CDR3 contains 15 residues. Deletions cut 6 bases from V and 2 bases from J, with 17 bases between. The CDR3 nucleotides are TGTGCCAGCAGTCCCGCTGGGACCTTGACCTACGAGCAGTACTTC. As protein: CASSPAGTLTYEQYF.

This clonotype was found many times. Without the conserved terminal phenylalanine or tryptophan, this CDR3 likely stems from a read error. J is TRBJ1-5 and V is TRBV2; D perhaps matches TRBD1 (6 bases). CDR1 and CDR2 from the germline V gene are SNHLY and FYNNEI. V lost 8 bases to trimming and J lost 0 bases, with 11 bases between them. This CDR3 is 14 amino acids long. The CDR3 DNA reads as TGTGCCAGCCGTCCAGGGGTTAGCAATCAGCCCCAGCATCTT. Translated, it gives CASRPGVSNQPQHL.

A few counts support this clonotype. The V call is TRBV20-1, the J call TRBJ1-1; D is uncertain. Trimming stripped 0 bases from V and 5 bases from J, with 4 bases between. This CDR3 is 11 amino acids long. Germline V lookup: CDR1 DFQATT, CDR2 SNEGSKA (reference sequence). In nucleotides, the CDR3 is TGCAGTGCTAGAGATCGTACTGAAGCTTTCTTT. Residues: CSARDRTEAFF.

CDR3 in DNA: TGTGCCAGCAGTTACTCGACCTCAGGGGCCTCCGAGCAGTACTTC. It yields the protein CASSYSTSGASEQYF. The V and J genes are TRBV6-5 and TRBJ2-7; TRBD1 is a possible D gene (6 bases). Trimming left V 0 bases short and J 6 bases short, with 15 bases between. The CDR3 consists of 15 residues. Germline lookup yields CDR1 MNHEY and CDR2 SVGAGI.

This clonotype occurred many times. The V gene is TRBV19, the J gene TRBJ1-5; D is perhaps TRBD1 (5 bases). Deletions cut 7 bases from V and 7 bases from J, with 20 bases between. Per the germline V gene, CDR1 is LNHDA and CDR2 is SQIVND (reference sequence). This CDR3 comprises 15 residues. The CDR3 sequence: CASNNGVLQGQPQHF. The CDR3 bases are TGTGCCAGTAACAATGGAGTGCTCCAGGGCCAGCCCCAGCATTTT.

In this sample, this clonotype turned up a few times. A read error may be the cause here, since a much bigger clone is one base away. The chain joins TRBV9 to TRBJ1-2; D may be TRBD1 (6 bases). Germline CDR1 and CDR2: SGDLS and YYNGEE. The CDR3 runs to 15 residues. V dropped 4 bases and J dropped 4 bases, with 17 bases sitting between them. The CDR3 reads CASSRVRDTAYGYTF. DNA of the CDR3: TGTGCCAGCAGCCGGGTCCGGGACACCGCCTATGGCTACACCTTC.

The rearrangement uses TRBV27 and TRBJ1-1; a possible D gene is TRBD1 (5 bases). Germline CDR1 is MNHEY and CDR2 is SMNVEV (reference sequence). With 7 bases removed from V and 0 bases from J, the gap between germline ends came to 12 bases. This CDR3 spans 14 amino acids. The CDR3 nucleotides read TGTGCCAGCACCAGCACGGGGGTGAACACTGAAGCTTTCTTT. Its translation: CASTSTGVNTEAFF.

The rearrangement uses TRBV6-5 and TRBJ1-5, with unresolved D. CDR3 size: 14 residues. CDR1 and CDR2 from the germline V gene are MNHEY and SVGAGI. The V end was cut by 3 bases, the J end by 6 bases, with 12 bases between. The CDR3: CASSYNRFLQPQHF. CDR3 DNA: TGTGCCAGCAGTTATAACCGCTTTCTTCAGCCCCAGCATTTT.